The source of this T cell receptor beta chain is a study of T-cell memory formation after mild COVID-19. Findings of the study overall: CM and EM subsets held most contracting CD4+ clones; EMRA held CD8+ ones.

Germline CDR1 SGHTA, CDR2 FQGNSA. Trimming took off 1 base at V and 10 bases at J, with 9 bases between the two ends. This CDR3 is built from 12 residues. A single record per CDR3 protein comes from TCRdb applying MiXCR to the 5' RACE reads. Here the sample spans about 390,000 distinct CDR3 sequences, 16% being singletons. In regard to this clonotype: The antigen is unknown.

The chain employs TRBV7-2 and TRBJ2-3, with unresolved D. The TCR originated in a man aged 18 to 35 who had mild COVID-19 (a few samples of this study predate the infection). Cell type and time point are not known. The sequenced sample consisted of PBMCs or a T cell subset sorted from them (not recorded which). CDR3 sequence reads: CASSLGLVAQYF. CDR3 in DNA: TGTGCCAGCAGCTTAGGGCTAGTTGCGCAGTATTTT.